The next 18 T cell receptor beta chains were all read from a single sample in a study of shared clonotypes between healthy human individuals (dated by TCRdb to the early 2020s). Receptor libraries were prepared by the immunoSEQ multiplex PCR assay. The clones in this table, taken by TCRdb from immuneACCESS, are in-frame only. Not every clone is retained; where verified, under half of the shortfall comes from an unresolved V gene, and the cause of the rest is unknown. Across this sample there are hundreds of thousands of clones, with roughly 95% seen only once. About 0.11% of the sample is held by the ten biggest clonotypes. For the CD8 naive samples, CD45RO-negative cells were positively selected for CCR7, yielding a CD45RA+CCR7+ population from which TemRA cells were excluded. Material: naive CD8+ T cells sorted from blood. The sample's cell subset or site label is to be understood as: CD45RA+CCR7+. The source is a woman aged 25 to 45 in good health.

The chain has TRBV10-2 and TRBJ1-2, with D possibly matching TRBD1 (5 bases). The CDR3 totals 11 residues. Trimming took off 8 bases at V and 5 bases at J, with 9 bases between the two ends. Per germline, CDR1 WSHSY and CDR2 SAAADI. The CDR3 is CASLSGYGYTF. The DNA for the CDR3 is TGCGCCAGCCTCTCAGGGTATGGCTACACCTTC.

The rearrangement joins TRBV7-3 to TRBJ2-7; possibly TRBD1 or TRBD2 for D (5 bases each). The V gene's germline CDR1 is SGHTA and CDR2 FQGTGA. The CDR3 contains 13 residues. V dropped 5 bases and J dropped 4 bases, with 12 bases sitting between them. The DNA for the CDR3 is TGTGCCAGCAGCCCTGGGACGGGATACGAGCAGTACTTC. It is translated as CASSPGTGYEQYF.

The count of this clone is one. The J gene is TRBJ2-5, the V gene TRBV5-8; perhaps D is TRBD1 or TRBD2 (5 bases each). The CDR3 has 15 residues. CDR1 is SGHTS and CDR2 is YDEGEE in the germline V gene. V lost 2 bases, J lost 2 bases, and 13 bases lay in between. CDR3 sequence reads: CASSFWGGRQETQYF. CDR3 DNA sequence: TGTGCCAGCAGCTTCTGGGGCGGGCGGCAAGAGACCCAGTACTTC.

The table lists this clone with a count of one. The V gene is TRBV5-4, the J gene TRBJ1-2, with 8 bases fitting TRBD1. V trimming: 4 bases; J trimming: 8 bases; junction bases outside the gene matches: 10. Germline V gene sequence: CDR1 SGHNT, CDR2 YYREEE (reference sequence). The CDR3 runs 14 residues. The CDR3 nucleotides are TGTGCCAGCAGCCGACCGGGACAGGATCGAGGCTACACCTTC. This encodes CASSRPGQDRGYTF.

The chain combines TRBV5-8 with TRBJ1-5; 8 nucleotides align to TRBD1. Germline V gives CDR1 SGHTS, CDR2 YDEGEE. CDR3 length equals 14 residues. V trimming: 5 bases; J trimming: 6 bases; junction bases outside the gene matches: 7. DNA of the CDR3: TGTGCCAGCAGTTCCGACAGGGGCGGTCAGCCCCAGCATTTT. Translation gives CASSSDRGGQPQHF.

A single count supports this clone. The rearrangement uses TRBV2 and TRBJ2-2; no reliable D call. The CDR3 has 11 residues. Germline assignment: CDR1 SNHLY and CDR2 FYNNEI. Trimming left V 9 bases short and J 4 bases short, with 6 bases between. The CDR3 region has the DNA TGTGCCAGAGAGTGCACCGGGGAGCTGTTTTTT. Translated, it gives CARECTGELFF.

This sequence joins TRBV28 and TRBJ2-7, with 9 bases matching TRBD2. The CDR3 totals 15 residues. The V gene end was trimmed by 4 bases and the J gene end by 5 bases; junction bases not matched to a gene: 9. Looked up from germline, CDR1 is MDHEN and CDR2 is SYDVKM. The CDR3 nucleotides are TGTGCCAGCAGTTGGGGATCTAGCGGGATGAACGAGCAGTACTTC. Translating gives CASSWGSSGMNEQYF.

V usage is TRBV15 and J usage is TRBJ1-1, with no clear D. The CDR3 loop spans 17 amino acids. V lost 3 bases, J lost 1 base, and 18 bases lay in between. Germline V lookup: CDR1 LNHNV, CDR2 YYDKDF (reference sequence). Here the CDR3 reads CATSRIPTRGGNTEAFF. CDR3 in DNA: TGTGCCACCAGCAGGATACCCACCCGAGGTGGGAACACTGAAGCTTTCTTT.

This clone has just one count. The chain employs TRBV7-9 and TRBJ1-4; no reliable D call. CDR1 is SEHNR, CDR2 FQNEAQ, per germline (reference sequence). The CDR3 covers 16 residues. Trimming removed 4 bases from V and 3 bases from J, with 15 bases in between. CDR3 amino acids: CASSSTSRRANEKLFF. CDR3 in DNA: TGTGCCAGCAGCTCCACCAGCAGAAGAGCTAATGAAAAACTGTTTTTT.

The rearrangement links TRBV15 to TRBJ2-5; 7 nucleotides match TRBD2. The J call may be in error: the DNA end matches TRBJ2-7 better. Germline CDR1 LNHNV, CDR2 YYDKDF (reference sequence). This CDR3 is built from 16 residues. The DNA for the CDR3 is TGTGCCACCAGCCCCCCGAGGAGGGAGGGAAGATACGAGCAGTACTTC. Its translation: CATSPPRREGRYEQYF.

This chain links TRBV5-1 with TRBJ2-7, with D perhaps TRBD1 (6 bases). This CDR3 contains 16 residues. The V gene's germline CDR1 is SGHRS and CDR2 YFSETQ. V was trimmed by 4 bases and J by 2 bases, leaving 19 bases between them. The CDR3, as DNA: TGCGCCAGCAGCCCCGAAAGGGGGATAGTCGCCTACGAGCAGTACTTC. This codes for CASSPERGIVAYEQYF.

The gene calls are TRBV4-2 and TRBJ2-7; D is perhaps TRBD1 or TRBD2 (5 bases each). Germline V gives CDR1 LGHNA, CDR2 YNFKEQ. This CDR3 is 15 amino acids long. The V end was cut by 5 bases, the J end by 2 bases, with 16 bases between. CDR3 sequence (DNA): TGTGCCAGCAGCTTGGGGGTGGGTATGGCCTACGAGCAGTACTTC. Encoded protein: CASSLGVGMAYEQYF.

This clone was counted a single time. This chain links TRBV6-5 with TRBJ2-7; TRBD2 matches 10 bases. CDR1 is MNHEY and CDR2 is SVGAGI in the germline V gene. V dropped 4 bases and J dropped 0; count of bases not matched to a gene: 0. This CDR3 has 14 residues. The CDR3 coding sequence is TGTGCCAGCAGTTTAGCGGGAGGCTCCTACGAGCAGTACTTC. It specifies CASSLAGGSYEQYF.

This clone has only one observation. The J gene is TRBJ1-4, the V gene TRBV27, with D perhaps matching TRBD1 (5 bases). V lost 2 bases and J 7 bases, leaving 14 bases between the germline ends. Germline CDR1 is MNHEY and CDR2 is SMNVEV (reference sequence). CDR3 length: 15 residues. The CDR3: CASSLGTVGGEKLFF. In DNA form, the CDR3 reads TGTGCCAGCAGTTTAGGGACCGTGGGGGGTGAAAAACTGTTTTTT.

The chain links TRBV27 to TRBJ2-3; possibly TRBD1 or TRBD2 for D (5 bases each). The CDR3 runs to 16 residues. V lost 6 bases to trimming and J lost 3 bases, with 19 bases between them. CDR1 is MNHEY and CDR2 is SMNVEV in the germline V gene (reference sequence). The CDR3 DNA reads as TGTGCCAGCAGCCGCCTCGTGGGGGAGAGGACAGATACGCAGTATTTT. Its protein is CASSRLVGERTDTQYF.

CDR3 protein: CASSPYRERTDTQYF. The CDR3, as DNA: TGTGCCAGCAGCCCGTACAGGGAACGGACAGATACGCAGTATTTT. The rearrangement uses TRBV7-7 and TRBJ2-3, with D possibly being TRBD1 (6 bases). The CDR3 has 15 residues. The V gene's germline CDR1 is SSHAT and CDR2 FNYEAQ (reference sequence). Trimming pared 5 bases from V and 3 bases from J, leaving 15 bases between.

This rearrangement joins TRBV10-3 to TRBJ2-3, with TRBD1 as a possible D gene (6 bases). V was cut by 0 bases and J by 0 bases, with 13 bases left in between. The length of the CDR3 is 17 residues. Looked up from germline, CDR1 is ENHRY and CDR2 is SYGVKD. The CDR3 nucleotides read TGTGCCATCAGTGAGTCGGGACACCTAGTTAGCACAGATACGCAGTATTTT. Translated: CAISESGHLVSTDTQYF.

Of note for this clone: Other nucleotide sequences in the sample specify the same CDR3. CDR3 sequence reads: CASSWGRSYEQYF. Written as DNA, the CDR3 is TGTGCCAGCAGTTGGGGTAGGTCCTACGAGCAGTACTTC. The chain carries TRBV27 and TRBJ2-7; D unresolved. Germline V gene sequence: CDR1 MNHEY, CDR2 SMNVEV (reference sequence). The CDR3 extends over 13 amino acids. Trimming stripped 4 bases from V and 1 base from J, with 8 bases between.